This T cell receptor beta chain came from a study of T cells in Graves' hyperthyroidism and ophthalmopathy. Amplification of TCR beta CDR3 regions used RNA as the template. The study used the HTBI primer set for a first-round RT-PCR of the TCR CDR3. TCRdb re-analysed the multiplex PCR reads in MiXCR, keeping a single row per CDR3 protein. Counted here are around 300,000 distinct CDR3 sequences, 22% occurring once; the ten biggest clones make up roughly 60%. This clonotype was detected many times. The CDR3 is made up of 13 amino acids. V lost 3 bases and J lost 5; bases outside the gene matches: 4. The TCR comes from a man aged 25 to 40 with Graves' ophthalmopathy. The chain combines TRBV12-3 or TRBV12-4 with TRBJ2-7; TRBD1 matches 7 bases. The sample taken for sequencing was blood. CDR3 in amino acids: CASSFGDSDEQYF. Written as DNA, the CDR3 is TGTGCCAGCAGTTTCGGGGACAGCGACGAGCAGTACTTC.